This T cell receptor (beta chain) was observed in a study of control samples from healthy donors and cancer patients (dated by TCRdb to 2019 to 2021). CDR1 and CDR2 (GTSNPN, SVGIG) derive from the germline V gene (reference sequence). From the cysteine up to the phenylalanine, the CDR3 has a length of 15 residues. Only CDR3 DNA remains: 45 bases, in frame from the first base. The junction shows trimming of 4 bases on V and 4 bases on J, plus 19 bases between the germline ends. As for this clone: Its specific antigen is unknown. Base-call qualities are not available, and no considerably larger clone is one nucleotide away.

Library preparation was by the immunoSEQ multiplex PCR assay. Drawn from immuneACCESS, this table holds only the in-frame rearrangements with V and J called that TCRdb kept. Clones are partly lost; checked studies trace under half to an unresolved V gene and leave the rest unexplained. The sample profile shows some 140,000 clones; about 85% of them were found once. The ten biggest clones cover approximately 9% of the sample. Sequences were obtained from blood. The sequence was obtained from a woman in her 30s in good health. The sequence links TRBV30 to TRBJ1-2; tentative D gene TRBD1, with 6 bases matching. The CDR3 has the sequence CAWIEGSGEVYGYTF. The DNA sequence is given as TGTGCCTGGATTGAGGGTTCAGGGGAAGTCTATGGCTACACCTTC.